This T cell receptor (beta chain) was found in a study of T cell changes during pregnancy in multiple sclerosis (dated by TCRdb to 2018 to 2020). Some background on the complete study: The study examined how the T cell repertoire changed over the course of pregnancy in women with multiple sclerosis.

The library came from the immunoSEQ multiplex PCR assay. The clones in this table, taken by TCRdb from immuneACCESS, are in-frame only. Not every clone is retained; where verified, under half of the shortfall comes from an unresolved V gene, and the cause of the rest is unknown. The table for this sample lists about 40,000 clones; about 94% of them were counted only once. The top ten clones comprise approximately 1.6% of the sample. This clone was counted once. Its antigen has not been determined. No base qualities exist here, and no much larger clone lies one base off it. Between the V and J ends, shortened by 3 bases and 5 bases respectively, the junction contains 15 bases. There are 14 amino acids in the CDR3, from cysteine to phenylalanine inclusive. Only the CDR3 region is kept as DNA, spanning 42 bases read in frame from base 1. CDR1 and CDR2 (SGHDT, YYEEEE) derive from the germline V gene.

The source of this sequence is a female donor with multiple sclerosis, enrolled in a pregnancy study. The rearranged chain carries TRBV5-6 and TRBJ2-7, and TRBD2 may be the D gene, going by 6 matching bases. The sequencing here drew on peripheral blood, taken in the third trimester of pregnancy. The CDR3: CASSSIQPGDEQYF. The nucleotides read TGTGCCAGCAGCTCAATACAACCGGGGGACGAGCAGTACTTC. The CDR3 plus the reference TRBV5-6 and TRBJ2-7 genes for the other parts give the full variable domain: DAGVTQSPTHLIKTRGQQVTLRCSPKSGHDTVSWYQQALGQGPQFIFQYYEEEERQRGNFPDRFSGHQFPNYSSELNVNALLLGDSALYLCASSSIQPGDEQYFGPGTRLTVT.